This T cell receptor (beta chain) was captured by sequencing in a study of blood T cell repertoires in COVID-19 (dated by TCRdb to 2018 to 2021). Some background on the complete study: Samples covering the acute and convalescent phases of COVID-19 were provided by collaborators in the United States, Italy and Spain. The repertoires were released in a freely available public database intended as a resource for research on the immune response to SARS-CoV-2. Samples were obtained from the ongoing ImmuneRACE study (first 160 participants) and from 1,000 to 1,500 subjects provided by 6 global collaborators. Sample metadata almost always included a de-identified subject ID, COVID-19 status, age in years and sex. The prospective study material was composed of cDNA or gDNA derived from T cells, B-cell-depleted T cells, or PBMCs. Where HLA class I and class II types were available, the types were taken from metadata supplied by the sample provider, not from assay-based typing. Deeply sampled blood TCRbeta repertoires from subjects exposed to, actively infected with, or recovered from COVID-19 were included in the dataset. Study-wide conclusions, independent of this receptor: The quantity of clinical and demographic metadata differed by source and by participant and was supplied without curation.

The immunoSEQ Assay, a bias-controlled multiplex PCR, was used to amplify TCRbeta CDR3 regions from genomic DNA. Per the source publication's procedure: The number of nucleated cells in each sample was estimated from the amplification of reference gene primers within the assay. To quantify the absolute abundance of each unique TCRbeta CDR3 rearrangement, sequence reads were collapsed and filtered. For each sample, productive Simpson clonality was calculated as the square root of Simpson's diversity index over productive rearrangements. TCRdb mirrors the immuneACCESS table, restricted to in-frame sequences. Some clones are absent from its copies; in checked studies, under half trace to an unresolved V gene, and the reason for the others is unknown. That table is the source of V, J and clone size, and D and trimming were worked out from the DNA. The sample table lists some 70,000 clones, 87% of them with a count of one. The ten biggest clones cover around 3.6% of the sample.

The CDR3 sequence holds 16 residues, the cysteine and phenylalanine included. Just the 48-base CDR3 DNA is kept, in frame starting at base 1. V is clipped by 3 bases and J by 4 bases, and the sequence between their germline boundaries is 15 bases long. For CDR1 and CDR2, the germline V gene lists LGHNA and YNFKEQ. At one collaborating source in Seattle, patients were enrolled during active infection and were followed longitudinally through the course of disease. Each collaborating institution followed its own protocols to collect whole blood in K2EDTA tubes. Collaborator samples were shipped for TCRbeta analysis as frozen whole blood, isolated PBMCs, or DNA extracted from either sample type. On this clone itself: Its antigen remains unidentified. The input lacks base qualities; no much larger clone sits a single base away.

The receptor was isolated from a woman aged 50 to 60 with COVID-19, enrolled during active disease. Sequencing used peripheral blood. The sequence joins TRBV4-2 to TRBJ2-2; TRBD2 is perhaps the D gene, given 5 matching bases. The CDR3 here reads CASSHTGEGATGELFF. The nucleotides are TGTGCCAGCAGCCACACCGGGGAAGGAGCCACCGGGGAGCTGTTTTTT.